Listed below are T cell receptor beta chains from one sample, sequenced in a study of cytomegalovirus exposure and HLA in healthy donors. This table comes from immunoSEQ multiplex PCR, and its TCRdb copy is limited to in-frame clones, with some not included. This table has around 110,000 clones, 88% appearing once. The sample taken for sequencing was PBMCs. The receptor set was obtained from a woman aged 18-29 years in good health and CMV-seropositive. Both conserved end residues are part of each CDR3. Fields, in order: V gene, D gene, J gene, clone size, CDR3 protein, CDR3 DNA. D genes are given only for firm matches. Where a row states a size, it is once, few, many or the class of an expanded clone; other rows omit it.

>TRBV5-1|TRBD2|TRBJ2-3|once
CASSLGLAGHLRRDTQYF
TGCGCCAGCAGCCTGGGACTAGCGGGGCACCTCCGAAGAGATACGCAGTATTTT
>TRBV16|-|TRBJ2-4|-
CASSRGQKNIQYF
TGTGCCAGCAGCAGAGGACAGAAAAACATTCAGTACTTC
>TRBV4-1|-|TRBJ2-2|-
CASSQDLAYRDGELFF
TGCGCCAGCAGCCAAGATTTAGCCTACAGGGACGGGGAGCTGTTTTTT
>TRBV2|-|TRBJ1-1|-
CASSRGLNTEAFF
TGTGCCAGCAGCAGGGGATTGAACACTGAAGCTTTCTTT
>TRBV19|TRBD2|TRBJ2-6|-
CASSIFGLAFSGANVLTF
TGTGCCAGTAGTATCTTTGGACTAGCGTTCTCTGGGGCCAACGTCCTGACTTTC
>TRBV28|-|TRBJ1-5|-
CASSVNTGRWQPQHF
TGTGCCAGCAGTGTCAATACAGGGAGATGGCAGCCCCAGCATTTT
>TRBV5-8|-|TRBJ1-1|-
CASSLGEGWATEAFF
TGTGCCAGCAGCTTGGGGGAGGGGTGGGCCACTGAAGCTTTCTTT
>TRBV19|-|TRBJ1-6|once
CASGQHSLSSYNSPLHF
TGTGCCAGTGGACAGCACTCACTCAGCTCCTATAATTCACCCCTCCACTTT
>TRBV6-5|-|TRBJ2-3|-
CASSLSPGLDTQYF
TGTGCCAGCAGTCTAAGCCCGGGGTTGGATACGCAGTATTTT
>TRBV19|-|TRBJ1-5|-
CASSMGRVGGTNQPQHF
TGTGCCAGTAGTATGGGCCGAGTAGGGGGAACGAACCAGCCCCAGCATTTT
>TRBV6-1|TRBD2|TRBJ2-1|-
CASSSGTRVYNEQFF
TGTGCCAGCAGTAGCGGGACTAGGGTATACAATGAGCAGTTCTTC
>TRBV20-1|-|TRBJ1-6|-
CSARSGALHF
TGCAGTGCCCGATCGGGAGCCCTCCACTTT
>TRBV5-4|-|TRBJ2-2|-
CASSFTANTGELFF
TGTGCCAGCAGCTTTACAGCGAACACCGGGGAGCTGTTTTTT
>TRBV6-5|TRBD2|TRBJ2-1|-
CASSPSGGEYNEQFF
TGTGCCAGCAGTCCCAGCGGGGGGGAATACAATGAGCAGTTCTTC
>TRBV2|-|TRBJ1-5|-
CASAGGRLTQPQHF
TGTGCCAGCGCGGGGGGCAGGCTGACTCAGCCCCAGCATTTT
>TRBV6-4|TRBD1|TRBJ1-1|-
CASSDSEDRVGEAFF
TGTGCCAGCAGTGACTCAGAGGACAGGGTTGGTGAAGCTTTCTTT
>TRBV5-5|-|TRBJ1-5|-
CASSPADLSNQPQHF
TGTGCCAGCAGCCCCGCAGACTTGAGCAATCAGCCCCAGCATTTT
>TRBV9|-|TRBJ2-3|-
CASSVAQGFTDTQYF
TGTGCCAGCAGCGTAGCACAGGGTTTCACAGATACGCAGTATTTT
>TRBV5-1|-|TRBJ1-1|-
CASSNSNTEAFF
TGCGCCAGCAGCAACAGTAACACTGAAGCTTTCTTT
>TRBV18|TRBD2|TRBJ2-6|-
CASSPQRGRSGANVLTF
TGTGCCAGCTCACCACAGCGGGGGCGCTCTGGGGCCAACGTCCTGACTTTC
>TRBV29-1|-|TRBJ2-5|-
CSADGTYQETQYF
TGCAGCGCTGACGGGACATATCAAGAGACCCAGTACTTC
>TRBV19|TRBD1|TRBJ2-3|-
CASSFRDRGTDTQYF
TGTGCCAGTAGTTTCCGGGACAGGGGGACAGATACGCAGTATTTT
>TRBV10-3|-|TRBJ1-1|-
CAIRVTPANTEAFF
TGTGCCATCAGGGTGACACCAGCGAACACTGAAGCTTTCTTT
>TRBV27|TRBD1|TRBJ1-1|-
CASSLTGWDREAFF
TGTGCCAGCAGTTTGACCGGGTGGGACAGAGAAGCTTTCTTT
>TRBV10-1|TRBD1|TRBJ2-1|-
CASSAGTAYNEQFF
TGCGCCAGCAGCGCCGGGACAGCCTACAATGAGCAGTTCTTC
>TRBV27|-|TRBJ1-6|-
CASSLWGSAGGTNSPLHF
TGTGCCAGCAGTTTATGGGGGTCGGCGGGAGGTACCAATTCACCCCTCCACTTT
>TRBV28|-|TRBJ1-1|-
CASSSGGADTTEAFF
TGTGCCAGCAGTTCAGGTGGGGCAGACACAACTGAAGCTTTCTTT
>TRBV6-5|-|TRBJ2-5|-
CASSRQLQETQYF
TGTGCCAGCAGTCGACAGTTACAAGAGACCCAGTACTTC
>TRBV7-8|-|TRBJ2-2|-
CASTDYHRDGAGELFF
TGTGCCAGCACCGATTACCACAGGGATGGGGCCGGGGAGCTGTTTTTT
>TRBV28|TRBD1|TRBJ1-2|-
CASSPGTGPSYGYTF
TGTGCCAGCAGCCCCGGGACAGGGCCGTCCTATGGCTACACCTTC
>TRBV11-3|-|TRBJ2-3|-
CASSPGMGDTQYF
TGTGCCAGCAGTCCGGGGATGGGAGATACGCAGTATTTT
>TRBV6-6|TRBD2|TRBJ2-5|once
CASRGDQETQYF
TGTGCCAGCCGGGGGGACCAAGAGACCCAGTACTTC
>TRBV15|-|TRBJ1-6|-
CATSDSNSPLHF
TGTGCCACCAGCGACAGCAATTCACCCCTCCACTTT
>TRBV4-3|TRBD2|TRBJ2-3|-
CASSQGLAVSTDTQYF
TGCGCCAGCAGCCAAGGACTAGCGGTTAGCACAGATACGCAGTATTTT
>TRBV5-6|TRBD1|TRBJ1-6|-
CASSWDGQGPSSPLHF
TGTGCCAGCAGCTGGGACGGACAGGGGCCCAGTTCACCCCTCCACTTT
>TRBV7-9|-|TRBJ2-5|-
CASSLVSYQETQYF
TGTGCCAGCAGCTTAGTGAGTTACCAAGAGACCCAGTACTTC
>TRBV10-2|TRBD1|TRBJ1-2|-
CASHRTGRSNYGYTF
TGCGCCAGCCATCGGACAGGGAGATCTAACTATGGCTACACCTTC
>TRBV2|-|TRBJ1-1|many
CARQDMMNTEAFF
TGTGCCAGACAAGATATGATGAACACTGAAGCTTTCTTT
>TRBV5-1|TRBD1|TRBJ1-4|-
CASSSTGNEKLFF
TGCGCCAGCAGCTCGACAGGGAATGAAAAACTGTTTTTT
>TRBV7-9|TRBD1|TRBJ2-7|-
CASSLKTGVTYEQYF
TGTGCCAGCAGCTTAAAGACAGGGGTTACCTACGAGCAGTACTTC
>TRBV27|-|TRBJ2-4|-
CASKIQGLKNIQYF
TGTGCCAGCAAAATCCAGGGGCTAAAAAACATTCAGTACTTC
>TRBV7-8|-|TRBJ1-1|-
CASSLVAGNTEAFF
TGTGCCAGCAGCTTAGTCGCGGGGAACACTGAAGCTTTCTTT
>TRBV2|-|TRBJ1-2|-
CASSEGGNYGYTF
TGTGCCAGCAGTGAAGGCGGGAACTATGGCTACACCTTC
>TRBV5-4|-|TRBJ1-4|-
CASSLYADEKLFF
TGTGCCAGCAGCTTGTACGCGGATGAAAAACTGTTTTTT
>TRBV7-2|TRBD1|TRBJ1-2|few
CASSLGQATMAAYTF
TGTGCCAGCAGCCTGGGACAGGCTACCATGGCAGCCTACACCTTC
>TRBV5-6|-|TRBJ1-6|few
CASSRVAYNSPLHF
TGTGCCAGCAGTCGGGTCGCCTATAATTCACCCCTCCACTTT
>TRBV7-2|-|TRBJ1-2|-
CASSSFSGPSFYGYTF
TGTGCCAGCAGCAGCTTTTCTGGGCCTTCCTTCTATGGCTACACCTTC
>TRBV2|-|TRBJ2-1|-
CASSPRYSSQKTEQFF
TGTGCCAGCAGTCCACGTTACAGTTCCCAAAAAACTGAGCAGTTCTTC
>TRBV7-9|-|TRBJ2-7|-
CASSLVSYEQYF
TGTGCCAGCAGCTTAGTCAGTTACGAGCAGTACTTC
>TRBV4-1|-|TRBJ1-4|-
CASSLGSEKLFF
TGCGCCAGCAGCTTGGGCTCCGAAAAACTGTTTTTT
>TRBV28|-|TRBJ2-3|-
CASSDTGSADTQYF
TGTGCCAGCAGTGACACCGGGAGCGCAGATACGCAGTATTTT
>TRBV6-5|TRBD2|TRBJ2-1|-
CASPGGGHNEQFF
TGTGCCAGCCCTGGGGGGGGTCACAATGAGCAGTTCTTC
>TRBV28|-|TRBJ2-5|-
CASTQWSQETQYF
TGTGCCAGCACCCAGTGGAGCCAAGAGACCCAGTACTTC